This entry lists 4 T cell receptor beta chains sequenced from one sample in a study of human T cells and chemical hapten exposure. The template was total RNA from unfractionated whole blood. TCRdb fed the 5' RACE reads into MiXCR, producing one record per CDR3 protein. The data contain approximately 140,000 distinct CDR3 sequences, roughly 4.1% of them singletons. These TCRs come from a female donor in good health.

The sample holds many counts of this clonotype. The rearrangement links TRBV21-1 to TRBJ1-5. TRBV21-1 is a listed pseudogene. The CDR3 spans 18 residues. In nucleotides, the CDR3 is TGTGCCAGCAGCGCTCAGAGGAGGGCTTTCTTCGGCAATCAGCCCCAGCATTTT. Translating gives CASSAQRRAFFGNQPQHF.

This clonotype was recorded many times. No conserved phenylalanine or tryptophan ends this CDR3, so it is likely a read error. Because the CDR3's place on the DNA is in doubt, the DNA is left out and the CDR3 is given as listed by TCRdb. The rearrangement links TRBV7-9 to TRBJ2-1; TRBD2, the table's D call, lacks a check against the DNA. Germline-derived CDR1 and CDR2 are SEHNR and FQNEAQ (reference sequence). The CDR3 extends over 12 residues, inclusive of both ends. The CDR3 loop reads CASSFSGGALVS.

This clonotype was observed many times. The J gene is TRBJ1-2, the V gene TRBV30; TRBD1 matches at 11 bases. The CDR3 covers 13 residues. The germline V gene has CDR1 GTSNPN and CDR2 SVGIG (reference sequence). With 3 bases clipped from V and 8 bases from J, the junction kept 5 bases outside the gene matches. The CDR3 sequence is CAWRGQGAGGYTF. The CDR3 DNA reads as TGTGCCTGGAGAGGACAGGGGGCAGGAGGCTACACCTTC.

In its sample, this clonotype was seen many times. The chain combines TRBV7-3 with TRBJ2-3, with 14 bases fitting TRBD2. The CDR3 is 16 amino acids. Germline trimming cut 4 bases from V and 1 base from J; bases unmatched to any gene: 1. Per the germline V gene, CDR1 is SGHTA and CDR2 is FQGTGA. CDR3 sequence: CASSSGLAGGTDTQYF. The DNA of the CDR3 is TGTGCCAGCAGCTCGGGACTAGCGGGGGGCACAGATACGCAGTATTTT.